These 28 T cell receptor beta chains were sequenced from one sample in a study of neurological immune-mediated disorders. TCRdb re-called the 5' RACE reads with MiXCR, one entry per CDR3 protein. This repertoire shows more than 75,000 distinct CDR3 sequences, roughly 3.3% found once; its top ten account for 2.9%. The sample was PBMCs. The receptors come from a woman in her forties or fifties with multiple sclerosis.

This clonotype came up many times. V and J are TRBV12-3 or TRBV12-4 and TRBJ1-1; no clear D gene. V shed 5 bases and J shed 4 bases, with 11 bases lying between them. CDR3 size: 13 residues. CDR3 in DNA: TGTGCCAGCAGTCGACTGATGTCCACTGAAGCTTTCTTT. Translating gives CASSRLMSTEAFF.

This clonotype was recorded at least ten times. Here the CDR3 DNA reads TGTGCCAGCAGCTTCCATGACAGGGGGAAGAAAGGTTCCTATAATTCACCCCTCCACTTT. It encodes CASSFHDRGKKGSYNSPLHF. The rearrangement uses TRBV4-2 and TRBJ1-6; 9 bases line up with TRBD1. Germline lookup yields CDR1 LGHNA and CDR2 YNFKEQ. The ends lost 5 bases at V and 1 base at J; junction bases unmatched: 15. The CDR3 contains 20 residues.

This clonotype was seen many times. V usage is TRBV7-8 and J usage is TRBJ1-2, with TRBD1 as a possible D gene (6 bases). Per the germline V gene, CDR1 is SGHVS and CDR2 is FQNEAQ. Trimming stripped 5 bases from V and 4 bases from J, with 17 bases between. This CDR3 region has 15 residues. The CDR3 nucleotides read TGTGCCAGCAGCATATCCCAGGGGCAGGGCTATGGCTACACCTTC. Translating it yields CASSISQGQGYGYTF.

This clonotype has at least ten counts. J is TRBJ1-2 and V is TRBV25-1; TRBD1 matches 12 bases. Trimming took 3 bases from V and 7 from J; bases not matched to a gene: 12. The germline CDR1 and CDR2 sequences are MGHDK and SYGVNS. The CDR3 is 17 residues long. CDR3 residues: CASSESGTGGNFGGYTF. As DNA, the CDR3 is TGTGCCAGCAGTGAGTCCGGGACAGGGGGCAATTTTGGTGGCTACACCTTC.

This clonotype was recorded at least ten times. The J gene is TRBJ1-1, the V gene TRBV5-8; no firm D call. Per the germline V gene, CDR1 is SGHTS and CDR2 is YDEGEE. Trimming took 4 bases from V and 6 from J, leaving 16 bases between them. The CDR3 extends over 14 amino acids. The CDR3, as DNA: TGTGCCAGCAGCGGCCGGACGGACCCCTCTGAAGCTTTCTTT. This translates into CASSGRTDPSEAFF.

There are many counts of this clonotype. The chain carries TRBV7-9 and TRBJ2-7, with 11 bases lining up with TRBD1. This CDR3 contains 14 residues. V lost 4 bases and J lost 6; bases outside the gene matches: 5. Germline values: CDR1 SEHNR, CDR2 FQNEAQ (reference sequence). The DNA for the CDR3 is TGTGCCAGCAGCTACCGGGACAGGGGGGTCGAGCAGTACTTC. This codes for CASSYRDRGVEQYF.

Points on this clonotype: This may stem from a read error, because a much larger clone lies one nucleotide away. The chain couples TRBV7-6 to TRBJ1-5, with a tentative D call TRBD1 (6 bases). The CDR3 has 16 amino acids. CDR1 is SGHVS, CDR2 FNYEAQ, per germline. CDR3 protein: CASSGGTGSVNQHQHF. CDR3 sequence (DNA): TGTGCCAGCAGCGGAGGAACAGGGAGTGTCAATCAGCACCAGCATTTT.

This clonotype was detected only a few times. The V gene is TRBV6-6, the J gene TRBJ2-5; the D is unclear. CDR1 and CDR2 (germline): MNHNY, SVGAGI (reference sequence). Trimming removed 2 bases at V and 3 bases at J, with 22 bases between. The CDR3 loop spans 18 amino acids. CDR3: CASSYRATVWASKETQYF. Here the CDR3 DNA reads TGTGCCAGCAGTTACAGGGCAACCGTCTGGGCCTCCAAAGAGACCCAGTACTTC.

This clonotype was found many times. This chain links TRBV20-1 with TRBJ1-6, with a weak D call TRBD1 (6 bases). V was cut by 2 bases and J by 7 bases, with 9 bases left in between. From germline, CDR1 is DFQATT and CDR2 SNEGSKA (reference sequence). The CDR3 consists of 13 residues. CDR3 residues: CSARRQGNSPLHF. The CDR3 DNA is TGCAGTGCTAGACGTCAGGGGAATTCACCCCTCCACTTT.

This clonotype showed up many times. This chain joins TRBV4-2 and TRBJ2-1, with D tentatively TRBD2 (6 bases). CDR3 length equals 16 residues. The germline V gene has CDR1 LGHNA and CDR2 YNFKEQ. The V end lost 4 bases, the J end lost 0 bases, and 13 bases lay between the germline ends. Here the CDR3 DNA reads TGTGCCAGCAGCCTTTCATTCGGGGGCTCCTACAATGAGCAGTTCTTC. This gives the protein CASSLSFGGSYNEQFF.

This clonotype was seen repeatedly, ten times or more. The V gene is TRBV11-2, the J gene TRBJ2-2; possibly TRBD1 for D (6 bases). The V gene lost 7 bases and the J gene lost 15 bases, with 15 bases spanning the gap. The V gene's germline CDR1 is SGHAT and CDR2 FQNNGV. The CDR3 consists of 11 residues. This chain's CDR3 is CASNGQTPLFF. The DNA of the CDR3 is TGTGCCAGCAACGGACAGACTCCTTTGTTTTTT.

In this sample, this clonotype turned up many times. The chain uses TRBV5-4 and TRBJ2-2; 7 bases are shared with TRBD2. Germline CDR1 SGHNT, CDR2 YYREEE (reference sequence). The CDR3 has 14 residues. Trimming at V came to 3 bases and at J to 5 bases, leaving 4 bases not matched to a gene. CDR3 amino acids: CASSSGGGTGELFF. The CDR3 nucleotides read TGTGCCAGCAGCTCGGGGGGTGGGACCGGGGAGCTGTTTTTT.

This clonotype was seen repeatedly, ten times or more. V usage is TRBV2 and J usage is TRBJ2-7; D assignment may be TRBD1 or TRBD2 (5 bases each). The CDR3 totals 15 residues. Trimming cost V 7 bases and J 4 bases, with 20 bases left between them. Germline V gene lookup returns CDR1 SNHLY and CDR2 FYNNEI. Here the CDR3 reads CASIAKPFREYEQYF. The DNA for the CDR3 is TGTGCCAGCATCGCCAAACCCTTCAGGGAGTACGAGCAGTACTTC.

This clonotype was seen repeatedly, ten times or more. The chain recombines TRBV5-1 with TRBJ2-2, with TRBD2 as a possible D gene (5 bases). Germline CDR1 SGHRS, CDR2 YFSETQ. Trimming pared 1 base from V and 5 bases from J, leaving 12 bases between. CDR3 length equals 15 residues. The CDR3 is CASSLLGPGTGELFF. Here the CDR3 DNA reads TGCGCCAGCAGCTTGCTAGGGCCGGGGACCGGGGAGCTGTTTTTT. The variable domain in full, with the rest retrieved from reference TRBV5-1 and TRBJ2-2, is KAGVTQTPRYLIKTRGQQVTLSCSPISGHRSVSWYQQTPGQGLQFLFEYFSETQRNKGNFPGRFSGRQFSNSRSEMNVSTLELGDSALYLCASSLLGPGTGELFFGEGSRLTVL.

This clonotype was found many times. The V gene is TRBV20-1, the J gene TRBJ2-1; D is perhaps TRBD2 (6 bases). The germline V gene encodes CDR1 DFQATT and CDR2 SNEGSKA (reference sequence). V was shortened by 3 bases and J by 4 bases, with 19 bases between the two germline ends. The CDR3 is made up of 16 amino acids. The CDR3: CSASRVPGENYNEQFF. CDR3 DNA: TGCAGTGCTAGTCGAGTCCCGGGGGAGAATTACAATGAGCAGTTCTTC.

This clonotype was picked up many times. The rearrangement links TRBV20-1 to TRBJ1-2; D not certain. The CDR3 runs 11 residues. The V gene's germline CDR1 is DFQATT and CDR2 SNEGSKA (reference sequence). V lost 6 bases and J 6 bases, leaving 11 bases between the germline ends. The CDR3 DNA is TGCAGTGCCGTAATAAATAATGGCTACACCTTC. Protein sequence: CSAVINNGYTF.

This clonotype was counted many times. This rearrangement joins TRBV7-2 to TRBJ2-2, with 10 positions matching TRBD2. The germline V gene encodes CDR1 SGHTA and CDR2 FQGNSA. The J segment lost 3 bases and the V segment lost 6 bases, leaving 4 bases of the junction unmatched. The length of the CDR3 is 15 residues. This chain's CDR3 is CASRRTSGDTGELFF. CDR3 DNA: TGTGCCAGCAGGAGGACTAGCGGAGACACCGGGGAGCTGTTTTTT. Full variable domain (missing parts from reference TRBV7-2 and TRBJ2-2): GAGVSQSPSNKVTEKGKDVELRCDPISGHTALYWYRQSLGQGLEFLIYFQGNSAPDKSGLPSDRFSAERTGGSVSTLTIQRTQQEDSAVYLCASRRTSGDTGELFFGEGSRLTVL.

This clonotype has at least ten counts. Here the CDR3 reads CASSLLSGGSTDTQYF. CDR3 in DNA: TGCGCCAGCAGCTTGCTCAGCGGGGGTAGCACAGATACGCAGTATTTT. V and J are TRBV5-1 and TRBJ2-3, with 8 bases lining up with TRBD2. The CDR3 contains 16 residues. From germline, CDR1 is SGHRS and CDR2 YFSETQ. The ends lost 1 base at V and 0 bases at J; junction bases unmatched: 4.

This clonotype was counted many times. The V and J genes are TRBV20-1 and TRBJ1-1; D is undetermined. CDR1 is DFQATT and CDR2 is SNEGSKA in the germline V gene (reference sequence). CDR3 size: 16 residues. Trimming left V 2 bases short and J 2 bases short, with 18 bases between. For the CDR3, the DNA is TGCAGTGCTAGACCTGACCCGGGGAACCTTAACACTGAAGCTTTCTTT. Protein product: CSARPDPGNLNTEAFF.

In its sample, this clonotype was seen many times. The chain joins TRBV10-3 to TRBJ1-5, with a tentative D call TRBD1 (6 bases). The ends were cut back, 11 bases at V and 4 bases at J, with 15 bases in the middle. The CDR3 is 13 residues long. From germline, CDR1 is ENHRY and CDR2 SYGVKD. CDR3 DNA: TGTGCCTCTAACCGGGACATAAATCAGCCCCAGCATTTT. This encodes CASNRDINQPQHF.

This clonotype was detected many times. This sequence joins TRBV5-6 and TRBJ2-1; TRBD2 matches 10 bases. The CDR3 totals 13 residues. J was trimmed by 9 bases and V by 5 bases; bases with no gene match: 5. Germline CDR1 reads SGHDT; CDR2 reads YYEEEE. The CDR3 here is CASSNIAGGEQFF. The CDR3 nucleotides are TGTGCCAGCAGTAACATAGCGGGAGGTGAGCAGTTCTTC.

This clonotype was found many times. The chain has TRBV20-1 and TRBJ2-4; TRBD2 agrees at 9 bases. V lost 2 bases, J lost 13 bases, and 12 bases stayed unmatched. Germline CDR1 is DFQATT and CDR2 is SNEGSKA (reference sequence). CDR3 length: 14 amino acids. The CDR3 sequence: CSARKLAGSPAQYF. Here the CDR3 DNA reads TGCAGTGCTAGAAAGCTAGCGGGATCCCCAGCGCAGTACTTC.

This clonotype was found many times. The CDR3 region is CASSLRTSGLTDTQYF. The DNA for the CDR3 is TGTGCCAGCAGCCTTCGGACTAGCGGCCTCACAGATACGCAGTATTTT. The chain joins TRBV7-2 to TRBJ2-3; 10 bases are a match to TRBD2. V shed 5 bases, J shed 2 bases, and the junction held 7 bases outside the gene matches. Per the germline V gene, CDR1 is SGHTA and CDR2 is FQGNSA. The CDR3 has 16 amino acids. Combining the CDR3 with reference TRBV7-2 and TRBJ2-3 gives the whole variable domain GAGVSQSPSNKVTEKGKDVELRCDPISGHTALYWYRQSLGQGLEFLIYFQGNSAPDKSGLPSDRFSAERTGGSVSTLTIQRTQQEDSAVYLCASSLRTSGLTDTQYFGPGTRLTVL.

This clonotype was seen repeatedly, ten times or more. This chain joins TRBV7-2 and TRBJ2-7, with D unclear. The CDR3 length is 13 residues. The germline V and J ends were trimmed by 1 base and 7 bases, with 11 bases remaining between them. CDR1 and CDR2 from the germline V gene are SGHTA and FQGNSA. In DNA, the CDR3 is TGTGCCAGCAGCTTAGGCAGGACCCGGGAGCAGTACTTC. Translation gives CASSLGRTREQYF.

At least ten counts were recorded for this clonotype. The CDR3 here is CASMGDVREKLFF. The CDR3 region has the DNA TGTGCCAGCATGGGGGACGTTCGTGAAAAACTGTTTTTT. The rearrangement links TRBV5-8 to TRBJ1-4, with D maybe TRBD1 (5 bases). The germline gives CDR1 SGHTS, CDR2 YDEGEE. The CDR3 spans 13 residues. V was trimmed by 6 bases and J by 7 bases, leaving 13 bases between them.

This clonotype was recorded many times. The chain employs TRBV20-1 and TRBJ1-5; tentative D call: TRBD1 (6 bases). The germline CDR1 and CDR2 sequences are DFQATT and SNEGSKA (reference sequence). V lost 5 bases and J lost 0, with 14 bases in between. This CDR3 contains 15 residues. The CDR3 loop reads CSAVTGGHSNQPQHF. The CDR3 bases are TGCAGTGCTGTGACAGGAGGCCATAGCAATCAGCCCCAGCATTTT.

This clonotype was detected many times. V and J are TRBV10-3 and TRBJ1-1; unclear D gene. V lost 4 bases, J lost 6 bases, and 12 bases lay in between. CDR3 size: 13 residues. Germline values: CDR1 ENHRY, CDR2 SYGVKD. CDR3 region: CAISGARQAEAFF. CDR3 bases: TGTGCCATCAGTGGAGCGCGACAAGCTGAAGCTTTCTTT.

There are many counts of this clonotype. The chain carries TRBV5-6 and TRBJ2-1; D possibly corresponds to TRBD1 (5 bases). Germline V gene sequence: CDR1 SGHDT, CDR2 YYEEEE. Trimming stripped 4 bases from V and 1 base from J, with 12 bases between. The CDR3 sequence is 15 residues long. The CDR3 DNA is TGTGCCAGCAGCGGGGCCCAGACTTCCTACAATGAGCAGTTCTTC. Its protein product is CASSGAQTSYNEQFF.